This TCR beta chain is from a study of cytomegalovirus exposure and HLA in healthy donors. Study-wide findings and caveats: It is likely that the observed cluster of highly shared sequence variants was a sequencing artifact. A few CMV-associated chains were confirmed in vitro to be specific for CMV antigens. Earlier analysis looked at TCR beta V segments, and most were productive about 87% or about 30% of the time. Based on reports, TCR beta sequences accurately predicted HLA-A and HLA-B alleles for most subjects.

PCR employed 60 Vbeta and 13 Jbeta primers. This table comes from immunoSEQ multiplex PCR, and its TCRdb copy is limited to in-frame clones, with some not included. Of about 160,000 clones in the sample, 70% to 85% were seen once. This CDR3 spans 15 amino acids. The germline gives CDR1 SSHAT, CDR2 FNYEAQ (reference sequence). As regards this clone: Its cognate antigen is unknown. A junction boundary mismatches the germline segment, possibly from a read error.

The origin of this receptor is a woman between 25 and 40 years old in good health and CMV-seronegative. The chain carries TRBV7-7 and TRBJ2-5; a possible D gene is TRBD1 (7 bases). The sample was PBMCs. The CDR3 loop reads CASSGRQGTVETQYF. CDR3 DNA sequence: TGTGCTAGCAGCGGGCGACAGGGTACGGTTGAGACCCAGTACTTC.